These 3 T cell receptor beta chains share one sample of origin, sequenced in a study of blood T cells in healthy people across ages. Through a sample-barcoded 5' primer and a J-beta primer mix, a second PCR was run for roughly 6 to 12 cycles. TCRdb reprocessed the 5' RACE reads via MiXCR and lists one record per CDR3 protein. The top ten hold roughly 30% of the sample, which has around 650,000 distinct CDR3 sequences, roughly 43% seen once. The sequenced material came from blood. These receptors came from a man aged 80 or over in good health.

The chain is built from TRBV28 and TRBJ1-3; D is unresolved. V lost 3 bases to trimming and J lost 9 bases, with 9 bases between them. Germline assignment: CDR1 MDHEN and CDR2 SYDVKM. This CDR3 is 12 amino acids long. This CDR3 reads CASSFLESTIYF. DNA for the CDR3: TGTGCCAGCAGTTTCCTGGAGTCCACCATATATTTT.

This rearrangement joins TRBV4-3 to TRBJ2-3; 9 bases align to TRBD2. The trim removed 1 base at V and 4 bases at J, leaving 15 bases unmatched. The germline V gene encodes CDR1 LGHNA and CDR2 YSLEER. The CDR3 runs 19 residues. The CDR3, as DNA: TGCGCCAGCAGCCAAGGTCAGGGCGGGGGGGCCGGATTGGCAGATACGCAGTATTTT. Amino acids: CASSQGQGGGAGLADTQYF.

As to this clonotype: Being one base from a much bigger clone, this may be a read error. The J gene is TRBJ2-6, the V gene TRBV5-1; tentatively, D is TRBD2 (6 bases). Germline V gene data show CDR1 as SGHRS and CDR2 as YFSETQ. This CDR3 has 16 amino acids. CDR3 coding DNA: TGCGCCAGCAGCTTGGTCCGGGATTGGAGGGCCAGCGTCCTGACTTTC. It encodes CASSLVRDWRASVLTF. The variable domain in full, completed from reference TRBV5-1 and TRBJ2-6, reads KAGVTQTPRYLIKTRGQQVTLSCSPISGHRSVSWYQQTPGQGLQFLFEYFSETQRNKGNFPGRFSGRQFSNSRSEMNVSTLELGDSALYLCASSLVRDWRASVLTFGAGSRLTVL.